This entry is about one TCR beta chain. This clonotype occurred a few times. The antigen it recognizes is unknown. Qualities for individual bases were not recorded, and no much larger clone is one base off. These data are taken from a study of T cells in Graves' hyperthyroidism and ophthalmopathy (dated by TCRdb to between 2018 and 2021). Background for the entire study: Peripheral blood was sampled at the time of initial diagnosis, prior to any treatment. TCR V-J signatures able to tell the groups apart were searched for in a discovery cohort of around 95 patients, of whom over 40 had Graves' ophthalmopathy and 57 had stable Graves' hyperthyroidism. Prospective prediction of ophthalmopathy was tested in an independent validation cohort of 18 to 20 hyperthyroidism patients and around 16 patients who later progressed to ophthalmopathy. The roughly 100 discovery patients were randomly divided into training and test sets at a 7:3 ratio. In six Graves' hyperthyroidism patients, the study also compared T-cell repertoires from thyroid tissue with T-cell repertoires from blood. After sampling, hyperthyroidism patients received methimazole starting at 30 mg daily, and ophthalmopathy patients received high-dose intravenous methylprednisolone. According to the paper, TCR Vbeta CDR3 sequencing was carried out on approximately 140 peripheral blood samples, which came from over 40 ophthalmopathy, around 75 hyperthyroidism and some 17 progressor patients.

Relative to germline, V is 2 bases shorter and J is 7 bases shorter, with 9 bases between their ends. The CDR3 starts with the cysteine, ends with the phenylalanine, and has 13 residues. Left in the record is the CDR3 DNA by itself, 39 bases read in frame from the first base. CDR1 and CDR2 are read off the germline V gene as SGHTS and YDEGEE. Stable Graves' hyperthyroidism was defined as the absence of progression to ophthalmopathy over 18 months of follow-up. The hyperthyroidism patients were between 18 and 65 years old and newly diagnosed, with a disease duration of less than 2 months. The study excluded patients with uncontrolled infections, other autoimmune diseases, pregnancy or lactation. Diagnoses were based on clinical symptoms, serum thyroxine and TRAb, thyroid ultrasound and orbital computed tomography. PBMCs were separated from 10 ml of fresh peripheral blood using Ficoll-Paque density gradient centrifugation. Total RNA was extracted with Trizol reagent, and quality was checked on an Agilent 2100 Bioanalyzer.

Results and caveats for the whole study, not just this receptor: No statistical method was used to fix the sample size in advance, and group allocation was not hidden from the investigators. Most expanded thyroid clonotypes (frequency above 0.001) were also found in blood, which suggests that blood repertoires may mirror thyroid immune responses. A 13 V-J signature model separated ophthalmopathy from stable hyperthyroidism, with approximately 86% sensitivity and roughly 81% specificity in cross-validation and 80%/75% in testing. In validation, the model predicted progression to ophthalmopathy with just under 71% sensitivity and approximately 72% specificity, a median of 6.5 months before onset.

Amplification of TCR beta CDR3 regions was carried out from RNA transcripts. A first-round RT-PCR of the TCR CDR3 used the HTBI primer set with the Qiagen OneStep RT-PCR kit. The libraries were constructed in a second round of multiplex PCR and then size-selected and purified. Sequencing of the libraries was done on an Illumina HiSeq2000 using paired-end 100 bp reads. The paper's processing steps were these. SOAPnuke was used to process the raw data, with reads discarded if the reads contained adapters or uncalled bases, had a mean Phred below 15, or lacked an exact constant-primer or identifier match. COPE v1.2.5 was used to merge the high-quality paired reads, and each unique nucleotide sequence was defined as a clonotype. MiTCR v1.1 was used to align clonotypes to the IMGT TRBV, TRBD and TRBJ reference segments. Only V-J combinations with frequency above 0.0001, covering about 99% of repertoires, were analysed. A TCS score was defined as the ratio of F50 (clonal expansion) to E x V (chaos), with BLOSUM62-based TCRdist applied between CDR3 peptides within each V-J. Welch's t-statistics and random forest reduced roughly 540 V-J features to 13, which were used in a naive Bayes classifier (R e1071). The public reads were quality trimmed at Q25 with fastp and then assembled into clones with MiXCR by TCRdb, keeping productive beta chains. CDR3 protein duplicates are merged, each entry listing the most common genes and DNA. These V and J calls originate from TCRdb's pipeline instead of the authors' own analysis. The sample table records 380,000 or so distinct CDR3 sequences; about 18% of these occur just once. Jointly, the top ten make up 3% to 4.5% of the sample.

The chain joins TRBV5-8 to TRBJ2-2; there is no confident call for the D gene. Material for sequencing was blood. This TCR came from a woman aged 18-29 years with Graves' hyperthyroidism. The DNA is as follows: TGTGCCAGCAGCTTCCGGCCGGGCGGGGAGCTGTTTTTT. Translated, it reads CASSFRPGGELFF.